These 5 T cell receptor beta chains came from one sample sequenced in a study of PD-1 blockade in classical Hodgkin lymphoma. Assay used: immunoSEQ multiplex PCR; TCRdb lists only in-frame clones, some missing. The sample lists around 46,000 clones; nearly 90% were seen once. This sample's time point: cycle 4 day 1 (C4D1), after less than 7 weeks of nivolumab. The patients all showed relapse after autologous stem cell transplantation, while their brentuximab vedotin exposure varied. The input for sequencing was peripheral blood mononuclear cells (PBMCs), taken before the fourth cycle of nivolumab. These receptors were obtained from a human donor with classical Hodgkin lymphoma.

The CDR3 nucleotides read TGTGCCAGCAGTTTACAGGGGCGGGACACCATATATTTT. Translating gives CASSLQGRDTIYF. J is TRBJ1-3 and V is TRBV28; D possibly corresponds to TRBD1 (6 bases). This CDR3 comprises 13 residues. Between the trimmed V and J ends, which lost 2 bases and 8 bases, there was a span of 10 bases. Germline CDR1 reads MDHEN; CDR2 reads SYDVKM.

This rearrangement joins TRBV28 to TRBJ2-1, with 9 bases aligning to TRBD2. Germline V gene data show CDR1 as MDHEN and CDR2 as SYDVKM. With V trimmed by 0 bases and J by 5 bases, 2 bases remained unmatched. The CDR3 contains 15 residues. For the CDR3, the DNA is TGTGCCAGCAGTTTATGGACTAGCGGAAACAATGAGCAGTTCTTC. Translating it yields CASSLWTSGNNEQFF.

CDR3 DNA: TGTGCCATCAGTGTGGACAAAAAACAAGAGACCCAGTACTTC. This translates into CAISVDKKQETQYF. The chain uses TRBV10-3 and TRBJ2-5, with D maybe TRBD1 (5 bases). V was clipped by 4 bases and J by 2 bases, with 11 bases between them. Germline loops: CDR1 ENHRY, CDR2 SYGVKD. The CDR3 runs 14 residues.

This clone was recorded once. The chain links TRBV7-9 to TRBJ1-2, with unresolved D. This CDR3 comprises 19 residues. Germline V lookup: CDR1 SEHNR, CDR2 FQNEAQ (reference sequence). The V gene lost 1 base and the J gene lost 0 bases, with 21 bases spanning the gap. The chain's CDR3 is CASSLVRFGQSIANYGYTF. Written as DNA, the CDR3 is TGTGCCAGCAGCTTAGTGCGGTTTGGGCAGTCTATTGCTAACTATGGCTACACCTTC.

This chain connects TRBV9 to TRBJ2-3; 8 bases are shared with TRBD2. CDR1 is SGDLS, CDR2 YYNGEE, per germline. Trimming at V came to 0 bases and at J to 4 bases, leaving 4 bases not matched to a gene. This CDR3 has 15 amino acids. The CDR3 spells CASSVEAGDSDTQYF. The CDR3 bases are TGTGCCAGCAGCGTAGAAGCGGGAGATTCAGATACGCAGTATTTT.